The TCR beta chain described here comes from a study of T cell responses to AZD1222 COVID-19 vaccine. The CDR3 sequence is 15 residues long. Per the germline V gene, CDR1 is SGHRS and CDR2 is YFSETQ. V dropped 3 bases and J dropped 2 bases, with 12 bases sitting between them. The method was immunoSEQ multiplex PCR; TCRdb's version includes in-frame clones alone and lacks a portion of them. The repertoire holds 120,000 to 150,000 clones, with about 91% as singletons. This chain uses TRBV5-1 with TRBJ1-5; D gene ambiguous. The sequence was collected from an adult in good health. This specimen was peripheral blood, taken on day 0 of AZD1222 vaccination. This CDR3 reads CASSSGREGNQPQHF. As DNA, the CDR3 is TGCGCCAGCAGCTCCGGACGGGAAGGCAATCAGCCCCAGCATTTT.